One sample yielded the 32 T cell receptor beta chains listed below, sequenced in a study of T-cell memory formation after mild COVID-19. One entry per CDR3 protein results from TCRdb running MiXCR on the 5' RACE reads. The repertoire holds some 490,000 distinct CDR3 sequences, about 20% seen once, with about 12% in the top ten. The sequenced material came from PBMCs or a T cell subset sorted from them (not recorded which). The receptor set was obtained from an adult woman who had mild COVID-19 (a few samples of this study predate the infection). Cell type and time point are not known.

CDR3 loop: CASSLPERGEYGYTF. DNA of the CDR3: TGTGCCAGCAGTCTCCCAGAGCGGGGAGAGTATGGCTACACCTTC. The chain recombines TRBV12-3 or TRBV12-4 with TRBJ1-2; the D is unclear. The CDR3 totals 15 residues. Trimming left V 5 bases short and J 5 bases short, with 18 bases between.

The chain recombines TRBV5-5 with TRBJ2-5; the D call may be TRBD1 or TRBD2 (6 bases each). CDR3 size: 15 residues. Germline assignment: CDR1 SGHKS and CDR2 YYEKEE (reference sequence). V lost 0 bases and J lost 5, with 14 bases in between. CDR3 DNA: TGTGCCAGCAGCTTGGAGGGGGGCCAGTGGGAGACCCAGTACTTC. Its translation is CASSLEGGQWETQYF. The whole variable domain, filled in from reference TRBV5-5 and TRBJ2-5, reads DAGVTQSPTHLIKTRGQQVTLRCSPISGHKSVSWYQQVLGQGPQFIFQYYEKEERGRGNFPDRFSARQFPNYSSELNVNALLLGDSALYLCASSLEGGQWETQYFGPGTRLLVL.

The chain combines TRBV11-3 with TRBJ2-3, with 12 bases matching TRBD2. Germline-derived CDR1 and CDR2 are SGHNT and YENEEA. Trimming removed 5 bases from V and 3 bases from J; junction bases left unmatched: 9. CDR3 length: 17 amino acids. CDR3 DNA sequence: TGTGCCAGCAGCGATCCCGGGACTAGCGGGTTTACAGATACGCAGTATTTT. The encoded protein is CASSDPGTSGFTDTQYF.

V gene TRBV5-5 combines with J gene TRBJ2-3; TRBD2 aligns across 8 bases. V lost 4 bases to trimming and J lost 0 bases; unmatched junction nucleotides: 4. The CDR3 runs 15 residues. CDR1 is SGHKS and CDR2 is YYEKEE in the germline V gene (reference sequence). The CDR3 spells CASSRSGASTDTQYF. The CDR3 nucleotides read TGTGCCAGCAGCCGTAGCGGGGCTAGCACAGATACGCAGTATTTT.

Only a few counts were recorded for this clonotype. The chain links TRBV20-1 to TRBJ1-2; the D gene is possibly TRBD1 (5 bases). Germline-derived CDR1 and CDR2 are DFQATT and SNEGSKA (reference sequence). Trimming pared 6 bases from V and 0 bases from J, leaving 17 bases between. The CDR3 runs 15 residues. The DNA of the CDR3 is TGCAGTGCCCCAAAGCGGGGCCATTCTAACTATGGCTACACCTTC. Its translation is CSAPKRGHSNYGYTF.

This clonotype was observed a few times. V usage is TRBV4-3 and J usage is TRBJ1-4, with D hard to call. The CDR3 length is 14 residues. CDR1 and CDR2 (germline): LGHNA, YSLEER. V lost 0 bases to trimming and J lost 14 bases, with 16 bases between them. The CDR3 reads CASSQDRDGRILFF. CDR3 nucleotide sequence: TGCGCCAGCAGCCAAGATCGAGACGGAAGAATCCTGTTTTTT.

V gene TRBV27 combines with J gene TRBJ2-3, with 16 nucleotides matching TRBD2. The CDR3 is made up of 16 amino acids. The germline CDR1 and CDR2 sequences are MNHEY and SMNVEV (reference sequence). The ends lost 4 bases at V and 4 bases at J; junction bases unmatched: 2. The CDR3 spells CASSWGLAGGPDTQYF. The CDR3 nucleotides are TGTGCCAGCAGTTGGGGACTAGCGGGAGGGCCAGATACGCAGTATTTT.

The chain is built from TRBV7-2 and TRBJ2-3; tentative D call: TRBD2 (5 bases). The CDR3 length is 13 residues. The germline gives CDR1 SGHTA, CDR2 FQGNSA. The V end was cut by 8 bases, the J end by 5 bases, with 14 bases between. The CDR3 loop reads CASALRERDTQYF. CDR3 sequence (DNA): TGTGCCAGCGCCCTGAGGGAGAGAGATACGCAGTATTTT.

Ten or more counts support this clonotype. This chain connects TRBV7-8 to TRBJ1-5; 7 positions match TRBD1. The CDR3 has 16 amino acids. CDR1 and CDR2 from the germline V gene are SGHVS and FQNEAQ. Germline trimming cut 5 bases from V and 3 bases from J; bases unmatched to any gene: 10. The CDR3, as DNA: TGTGCCAGCAGCCTCCGGACAGGAACCACCAATCAGCCCCAGCATTTT. Protein sequence: CASSLRTGTTNQPQHF.

In its sample, this clonotype was seen a few times. This chain connects TRBV6-6 to TRBJ1-6; no clear D gene. This CDR3 has 13 amino acids. The germline CDR1 and CDR2 sequences are MNHNY and SVGAGI (reference sequence). Trimming pared 9 bases from V and 12 bases from J, leaving 18 bases between. The CDR3 sequence: CASDTDPIRPLHF. The CDR3 region has the DNA TGTGCCAGTGATACCGACCCCATCCGACCCCTCCACTTT.

In nucleotides, the CDR3 is TGTGCCAGCAAGGGCCACCAGAACACCGGGGAGCTGTTTTTT. Protein product: CASKGHQNTGELFF. This sequence joins TRBV2 and TRBJ2-2; no reliable D call. The CDR3 extends over 14 amino acids. Trimming pared 7 bases from V and 1 base from J, leaving 10 bases between. Germline lookup yields CDR1 SNHLY and CDR2 FYNNEI.

This rearrangement joins TRBV7-9 to TRBJ1-1; D is perhaps TRBD1 (6 bases). The V end lost 5 bases, the J end lost 3 bases, and 16 bases lay between the germline ends. Per germline, CDR1 SEHNR and CDR2 FQNEAQ (reference sequence). The CDR3 covers 15 residues. CDR3 loop: CASSVLGGLDTEAFF. The CDR3 DNA sequence: TGTGCCAGCAGCGTCCTCGGGGGGCTGGACACTGAAGCTTTCTTT.

The chain has TRBV4-3 and TRBJ2-6; 10 nucleotides align to TRBD1. Germline CDR1 and CDR2: LGHNA and YSLEER. The CDR3 loop spans 18 amino acids. The trim removed 2 bases at V and 3 bases at J, leaving 7 bases unmatched. CDR3 in amino acids: CASSQTGTGVFGANVLTF. The CDR3 bases are TGCGCCAGCAGCCAAACCGGGACAGGGGTCTTTGGGGCCAACGTCCTGACTTTC.

This clonotype was counted between two and nine times. This chain uses TRBV7-8 with TRBJ2-3; D possibly matches TRBD1 or TRBD2 (5 bases each). Germline V lookup: CDR1 SGHVS, CDR2 FQNEAQ. This CDR3 spans 14 amino acids. Trimming shortened V by 5 bases and J by 3 bases, and 12 bases separated the two germline ends. The CDR3 here is CASSQEGRTDTQYF. The DNA of the CDR3 is TGTGCCAGCAGCCAAGAGGGGCGGACAGATACGCAGTATTTT.

In this sample, this clonotype turned up a few times. V is TRBV12-3 or TRBV12-4 and J is TRBJ2-7, with TRBD2 matching 7 bases. The V gene end was trimmed by 6 bases and the J gene end by 7 bases; junction bases not matched to a gene: 9. The CDR3 runs 13 residues. The CDR3 here is CASSLFGGGEQYF. CDR3 coding DNA: TGTGCCAGCAGCCTCTTTGGCGGGGGAGAGCAGTACTTC.

The rearrangement links TRBV5-1 to TRBJ2-5, with 10 bases lining up with TRBD2. Germline CDR1 SGHRS, CDR2 YFSETQ. The CDR3 spans 17 residues. Trimming took 1 base from V and 0 from J; bases not matched to a gene: 6. The CDR3 region is CASSLIGLAEYQETQYF. The CDR3 region has the DNA TGCGCCAGCAGCTTGATCGGACTAGCGGAGTACCAAGAGACCCAGTACTTC.

This clonotype has just one count. The chain links TRBV7-9 to TRBJ2-1; 9 bases agree with TRBD1. The CDR3 runs to 13 residues. V was pared by 6 bases and J by 9 bases, with 6 bases of the junction left unmatched. Germline V lookup: CDR1 SEHNR, CDR2 FQNEAQ (reference sequence). CDR3 residues: CASSGTGFREQFF. In nucleotides, the CDR3 is TGTGCCAGCAGTGGGACAGGGTTTCGTGAGCAGTTCTTC.

The chain links TRBV7-9 to TRBJ2-1; D is perhaps TRBD1 (5 bases). With 3 bases removed from V and 10 bases from J, the gap between germline ends came to 10 bases. Germline CDR1 is SEHNR and CDR2 is FQNEAQ (reference sequence). This CDR3 region has 12 residues. The CDR3 is CASSFDSNEQFF. The CDR3 DNA is TGTGCCAGCAGCTTCGACAGCAACGAGCAGTTCTTC.

The CDR3 protein is CASRDSLYGYTF. The CDR3 coding sequence is TGCGCCAGTCGGGACAGCCTCTATGGCTACACCTTC. The chain employs TRBV5-1 and TRBJ1-2; 7 bases map to TRBD1. Germline values: CDR1 SGHRS, CDR2 YFSETQ. This CDR3 has 12 amino acids. J was trimmed by 4 bases and V by 8 bases; bases with no gene match: 5.

The chain uses TRBV28 and TRBJ2-7; tentatively, D is TRBD2 (6 bases). This CDR3 contains 14 residues. The germline V and J ends were trimmed by 5 bases and 0 bases, with 11 bases remaining between them. Germline V CDR1 and CDR2: MDHEN, SYDVKM. CDR3 protein: CASSKLAGSYEQYF. In DNA form, the CDR3 reads TGTGCCAGCAGTAAACTAGCAGGCTCCTACGAGCAGTACTTC.

This clonotype came up a few times. The CDR3 DNA reads as TGTGCCAGCAGAGTCCCCCGGTGGCGGGACGGGGAGCTGTTTTTT. Protein product: CASRVPRWRDGELFF. This rearrangement joins TRBV7-8 to TRBJ2-2, with a weak D call TRBD2 (6 bases). This CDR3 has 15 amino acids. CDR1 SGHVS and CDR2 FQNEAQ come from the germline V gene. Between the trimmed V and J ends, which lost 6 bases and 7 bases, there was a span of 18 bases.

The gene calls are TRBV15 and TRBJ2-3; TRBD2 agrees at 11 bases. CDR1 is LNHNV and CDR2 is YYDKDF in the germline V gene (reference sequence). There are 17 residues in the CDR3. V gave up 5 bases and J gave up 6 bases; unmatched junction bases: 13. CDR3 bases: TGTGCCACCAGCGGCGGGACTAGCGGAGGTGAACTGGATACGCAGTATTTT. It specifies CATSGGTSGGELDTQYF.

The chain is built from TRBV3-1 and TRBJ1-3, with D unclear. The germline V gene encodes CDR1 LGHDT and CDR2 YNNKEL (reference sequence). The CDR3 sequence is 11 residues long. Trimming removed 0 bases at V and 15 bases at J, with 9 bases between. DNA of the CDR3: TGTGCCAGCAGCCAAGATACGCGGACATATTTT. The encoded protein is CASSQDTRTYF.

V and J are TRBV7-2 and TRBJ1-6; D uncertain. The CDR3 spans 13 residues. Trimming shortened V by 1 base and J by 10 bases, and 8 bases separated the two germline ends. Germline loops: CDR1 SGHTA, CDR2 FQGNSA. This chain's CDR3 is CASSLDGLSPLHF. Written as DNA, the CDR3 is TGTGCCAGCAGCTTAGACGGGCTATCACCCCTCCACTTT.

V usage is TRBV19 and J usage is TRBJ1-1; D remains ambiguous. Germline loops: CDR1 LNHDA, CDR2 SQIVND (reference sequence). V gave up 2 bases and J gave up 3 bases, with 7 bases separating them. The CDR3 is made up of 13 amino acids. CDR3 loop: CASSIPHYTEAFF. The CDR3 region has the DNA TGTGCCAGTAGTATACCCCATTACACTGAAGCTTTCTTT.

This clonotype was seen repeatedly, ten times or more. V usage is TRBV7-9 and J usage is TRBJ2-1; D is ambiguous. Germline lookup yields CDR1 SEHNR and CDR2 FQNEAQ (reference sequence). V lost 0 bases and J 8 bases, leaving 5 bases between the germline ends. This CDR3 has 12 residues. CDR3: CASSLAWDEQFF. CDR3 in DNA: TGTGCCAGCAGCTTAGCGTGGGATGAGCAGTTCTTC.

This clonotype was detected only a few times. The chain couples TRBV7-2 to TRBJ2-2, with 8 bases aligning to TRBD2. Germline V CDR1 and CDR2: SGHTA, FQGNSA. The J segment lost 5 bases and the V segment lost 8 bases, leaving 13 bases of the junction unmatched. This CDR3 region has 16 residues. The CDR3 region has the DNA TGTGCCAGCTTGTCCCAGGCGGGGGGTGAAACCGGGGAGCTGTTTTTT. Translating gives CASLSQAGGETGELFF.

This chain connects TRBV7-9 to TRBJ2-7; weak D call: TRBD1 (5 bases). The CDR3 sequence is 14 residues long. The ends were cut back, 7 bases at V and 1 base at J, with 14 bases in the middle. Germline CDR1 and CDR2: SEHNR and FQNEAQ (reference sequence). The CDR3 reads CASTRRQGSYEQYF. The CDR3 DNA reads TGTGCCAGCACCAGAAGGCAGGGATCCTACGAGCAGTACTTC.

This rearrangement joins TRBV18 to TRBJ2-5, with TRBD2 as a possible D gene (6 bases). Germline-derived CDR1 and CDR2 are KGHSH and LQKENI. With 4 bases removed from V and 2 bases from J, the gap between germline ends came to 26 bases. The CDR3 loop spans 19 amino acids. The CDR3 DNA is TGTGCCAGCTCACATACACCCGACAAGCAAAGGGAGGAACAAGAGACCCAGTACTTC. Its translation: CASSHTPDKQREEQETQYF.

This clonotype appeared a few times. V and J are TRBV7-2 and TRBJ2-2; TRBD1 aligns across 7 bases. V shed 6 bases, J shed 0 bases, and the junction held 7 bases outside the gene matches. The CDR3 loop spans 16 amino acids. Per germline, CDR1 SGHTA and CDR2 FQGNSA. The CDR3 DNA follows: TGTGCCAGCAGGGTGACCGGGACAGCGAACACCGGGGAGCTGTTTTTT. Translation: CASRVTGTANTGELFF.

The rearrangement uses TRBV6-1 and TRBJ1-3; D call uncertain. The CDR3 extends over 15 amino acids. Germline V gives CDR1 MNHNS, CDR2 SASEGT. Trimming removed 10 bases at V and 0 bases at J, with 16 bases between. The CDR3 protein is CATTPQTISGNTIYF. The CDR3 DNA is TGTGCCACCACCCCCCAAACTATCTCTGGAAACACCATATATTTT.

This clonotype has a count of ten or more. The V call is TRBV12-3 or TRBV12-4, the J call TRBJ2-5, with TRBD2 matching over 10 bases. V lost 3 bases and J lost 0; bases outside the gene matches: 7. The CDR3 length is 17 residues. CDR3 sequence (DNA): TGTGCCAGCAGTTTTCCCCTAGCGGGGGCCTACCAAGAGACCCAGTACTTC. This sequence encodes CASSFPLAGAYQETQYF.